This T cell receptor beta chain was captured in a study of early T cells in non-severe SARS-CoV-2 infection. Study-wide context: Unsorted whole blood bulk RNA was sequenced, with unpaired chains.

The CDR3 is 14 amino acids. The V gene end was trimmed by 4 bases and the J gene end by 9 bases; junction bases not matched to a gene: 7. Per the germline V gene, CDR1 is KGHSH and CDR2 is LQKENI. Findings and limits, study-wide: Anti-spike CD8 responses were favored in VDJdb matching, and private and CD4 specificities were missed.

As to this clonotype: The antigen is unknown.

Unique molecular identifiers (one per individual cDNA molecule) were attached. TCRdb reprocessed the 5' RACE reads with MiXCR, giving one entry per CDR3 protein. The repertoire holds about 97,000 distinct CDR3 sequences, with 11% as singletons. The TCR sequence derives from an adult who was a healthcare worker with PCR-confirmed SARS-CoV-2 infection or an uninfected control (not recorded which). This material consisted of whole blood, taken at baseline. This chain uses TRBV18 with TRBJ2-1; TRBD2 matches 9 bases. CDR3 residues: CASSRLAGQGEQFF. The DNA for the CDR3 is TGTGCCAGCTCACGCCTAGCGGGGCAGGGTGAGCAGTTCTTC.